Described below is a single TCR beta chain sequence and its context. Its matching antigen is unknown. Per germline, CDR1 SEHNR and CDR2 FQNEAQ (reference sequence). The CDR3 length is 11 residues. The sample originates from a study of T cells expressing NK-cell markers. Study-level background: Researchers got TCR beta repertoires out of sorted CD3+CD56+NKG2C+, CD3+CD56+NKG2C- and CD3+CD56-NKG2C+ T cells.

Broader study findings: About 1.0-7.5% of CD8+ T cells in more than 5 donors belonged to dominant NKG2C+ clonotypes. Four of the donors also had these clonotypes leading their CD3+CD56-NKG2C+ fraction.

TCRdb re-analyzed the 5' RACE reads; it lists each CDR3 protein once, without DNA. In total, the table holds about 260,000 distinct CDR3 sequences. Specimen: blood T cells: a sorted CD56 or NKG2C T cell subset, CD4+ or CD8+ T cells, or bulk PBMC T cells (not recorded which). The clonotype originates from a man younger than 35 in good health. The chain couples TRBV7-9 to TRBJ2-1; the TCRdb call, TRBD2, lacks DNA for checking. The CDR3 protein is CASVGLNEQFF. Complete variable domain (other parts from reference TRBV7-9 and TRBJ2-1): DTGVSQNPRHKITKRGQNVTFRCDPISEHNRLYWYRQTLGQGPEFLTYFQNEAQLEKSRLLSDRFSAERPKGSFSTLEIQRTEQGDSAMYLCASVGLNEQFFGPGTRLTVL.